The T cell receptor (beta chain) under discussion was sequenced for a study of PD-L1 blockade in urothelial cancer. As for the study in general: At 3 weeks after treatment start (second dose) and again at 6 weeks, blood was analyzed. Specimens of blood held a median count of roughly 150,000 T cells.

Libraries were prepared by immunoSEQ multiplex PCR; TCRdb keeps only in-frame clonotypes and omits some of them. Here the sample spans 25,000 to 35,000 clones, more than 75% being singletons. J was trimmed by 9 bases and V by 2 bases; bases with no gene match: 5. CDR3 length: 14 amino acids. The V gene's germline CDR1 is SGHTA and CDR2 FQGTGA. Material: PBMCs, obtained around atezolizumab (anti-PD-L1) treatment. The sequence was collected from a man in his forties or fifties with urothelial cancer. This chain uses TRBV7-3 with TRBJ2-1; 9 bases line up with TRBD2. CDR3 protein: CASSLGGGASEQFF. The CDR3 nucleotides read TGTGCCAGCAGCTTAGGCGGGGGGGCGTCTGAGCAGTTCTTC.